This passage covers 6 T cell receptor beta chains from one sample sequenced in a study of blood T cell repertoires in COVID-19 (dated by TCRdb to the early 2020s). The receptor library was made with the immunoSEQ multiplex PCR assay. Not all clones reach the TCRdb copy of this immuneACCESS table, which keeps in-frame sequences only. Checked studies attribute under half of the gap to unresolved V genes and leave the rest unexplained. This sample comprises about 97,000 clones, around 90% of them detected only once. The ten most abundant clones make up around 2% of the sample. Sequences were obtained from peripheral blood. The receptors derive from a man aged 50-59 years with COVID-19, enrolled during active disease.

The CDR3 protein is CASSPQEYGYTF. The CDR3 DNA reads TGTGCCAGCAGCCCACAGGAGTATGGCTACACCTTC. The chain is built from TRBV13 and TRBJ1-2, with a tentative D call TRBD1 (5 bases). The V end was cut by 5 bases, the J end by 5 bases, with 9 bases between. Germline-derived CDR1 and CDR2 are PRHDT and FYEKMQ (reference sequence). The CDR3 has 12 amino acids.

This rearrangement joins TRBV19 to TRBJ1-4; D unclear. The CDR3 runs 13 residues. V dropped 11 bases and J dropped 8 bases, with 18 bases sitting between them. The V gene's germline CDR1 is LNHDA and CDR2 SQIVND (reference sequence). CDR3 nucleotides: TGTGCCTCGAGCGGGGAGTACTCCGAAAAACTGTTTTTT. Translation gives CASSGEYSEKLFF.

CDR3 bases: TGCGCCAGCAGCCACATGACGGCGGGGGAGACCAACGTCCTGACTTTC. It translates to CASSHMTAGETNVLTF. V usage is TRBV5-1 and J usage is TRBJ2-6, with 7 bases matching TRBD2. The trim removed 4 bases at V and 8 bases at J, leaving 12 bases unmatched. CDR3 length: 16 residues. Germline V gene sequence: CDR1 SGHRS, CDR2 YFSETQ.

The V gene is TRBV5-6, the J gene TRBJ1-3; unclear D gene. The germline V and J ends were trimmed by 0 bases and 0 bases, with 7 bases remaining between them. CDR3 length: 15 amino acids. Germline V gives CDR1 SGHDT, CDR2 YYEEEE. The CDR3 loop is CASSLATVSGNTIYF. As DNA, the CDR3 is TGTGCCAGCAGCTTGGCAACAGTCTCTGGAAACACCATATATTTT.

V is TRBV18 and J is TRBJ1-1; 8 positions agree with TRBD1. Losses at the gene ends were 3 bases for V and 6 bases for J; bases not matched to a gene: 6. The CDR3 sequence is 14 residues long. CDR1 and CDR2 (germline): KGHSH, LQKENI. In nucleotides, the CDR3 is TGTGCCAGCTCACCCCAGGGGGCGCAGGCTGAAGCTTTCTTT. This codes for CASSPQGAQAEAFF. The variable domain in full, completed from reference TRBV18 and TRBJ1-1, reads NAGVMQNPRHLVRRRGQEARLRCSPMKGHSHVYWYRQLPEEGLKFMVYLQKENIIDESGMPKERFSAEFPKEGPSILRIQQVVRGDSAAYFCASSPQGAQAEAFFGQGTRLTVV.

The chain has TRBV4-2 and TRBJ2-1; TRBD2 matches 11 bases. Trimming took 0 bases from V and 4 from J; bases not matched to a gene: 5. Germline values: CDR1 LGHNA, CDR2 YNFKEQ. The CDR3 has 17 amino acids. The CDR3 DNA reads TGTGCCAGCAGCCAAGACCTGGGACTAGCGGTTTACAATGAGCAGTTCTTC. Residues: CASSQDLGLAVYNEQFF.